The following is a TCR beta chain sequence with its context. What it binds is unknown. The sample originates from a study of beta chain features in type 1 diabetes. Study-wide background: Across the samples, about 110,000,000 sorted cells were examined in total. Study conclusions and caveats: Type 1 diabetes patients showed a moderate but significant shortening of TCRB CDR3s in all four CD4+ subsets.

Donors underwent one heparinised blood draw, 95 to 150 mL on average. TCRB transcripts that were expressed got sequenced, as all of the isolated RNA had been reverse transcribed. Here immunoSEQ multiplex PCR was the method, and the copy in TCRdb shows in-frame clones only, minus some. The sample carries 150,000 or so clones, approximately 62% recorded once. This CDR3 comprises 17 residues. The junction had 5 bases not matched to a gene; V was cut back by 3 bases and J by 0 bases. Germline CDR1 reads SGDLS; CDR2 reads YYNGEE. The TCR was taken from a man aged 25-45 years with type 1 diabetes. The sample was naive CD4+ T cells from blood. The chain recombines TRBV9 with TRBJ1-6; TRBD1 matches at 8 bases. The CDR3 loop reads CASSARQGSSYNSPLHF. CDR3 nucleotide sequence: TGTGCCAGCAGCGCCCGACAGGGGAGCTCCTATAATTCACCCCTCCACTTT.